The rows below give T cell receptor beta chains drawn from one sample of a study of cytomegalovirus exposure and HLA in healthy donors. Assay used: immunoSEQ multiplex PCR; TCRdb lists only in-frame clones, some missing. The sample lists fewer than 250,000 clones, about 81% seen once, with nearly 6% in the top ten. Sequenced sample: PBMCs. The receptors were gathered from a man aged 35 to 55 in good health and CMV-seropositive. Each CDR3 is given with its conserved first and last residue. The D gene is left open where the match is weak. Some rows mark clone size as missing; the rest say once, few, many or name a class of expanded clone.

clone size,J gene,D gene,V gene,CDR3 DNA,CDR3 protein
.,TRBJ2-1,.,TRBV27,TGTGCCAGCAGCCCCCGGGACTTCTTAGACAATGAGCAGTTCTTC,CASSPRDFLDNEQFF
few,TRBJ2-5,.,TRBV25-1,TGTGCCAGCAGTTTTCGGGGGTACTGGGGCCAAGAGACCCAGTACTTC,CASSFRGYWGQETQYF
.,TRBJ1-2,.,TRBV19,TGTGCCAGTAGTATAGAATTGGCCCGCGGTATTGGCTACACCTTC,CASSIELARGIGYTF
.,TRBJ2-1,TRBD2,TRBV9,TGTGCCAGCAGCGTAGGGACTAGCGGACCTTACAATGAGCAGTTCTTC,CASSVGTSGPYNEQFF
once,TRBJ2-2,TRBD2,TRBV5-4,TGTGCCAGCAGCTTGGGTGCTGCGGGAGACTACACCGGGGAGCTGTTTTTT,CASSLGAAGDYTGELFF
.,TRBJ2-3,TRBD2,TRBV29-1,TGCAGCGCCCGACTAGCGGGAAAAGAAGATACGCAGTATTTT,CSARLAGKEDTQYF
.,TRBJ1-3,.,TRBV27,TGCGCCAGCAGTTTATCCGTATCTGGAAACACCATATATTTT,CASSLSVSGNTIYF
.,TRBJ1-1,TRBD1,TRBV5-1,TGCGCCAGCAGCTGGGGACAGGGAAGAACTGAAGCTTTCTTT,CASSWGQGRTEAFF
.,TRBJ1-5,.,TRBV6-5,TGTGCCAGCAGTTACTACCCGGGTCAGCCCCAGCATTTT,CASSYYPGQPQHF
.,TRBJ2-1,.,TRBV6-5,TGTGCCAGCAGTTACGGGGGACTTGACAATGAGCAGTTCTTC,CASSYGGLDNEQFF
.,TRBJ2-1,TRBD2,TRBV6-1,TGTGCCAGCCGAATCCTGGGACTAGCTGGGAATGAGCAGTTCTTC,CASRILGLAGNEQFF
few,TRBJ1-2,TRBD1,TRBV27,TGTGCCAGCAGTTCGACAGGGGGCGCCGGCTATGGCTACACCTTC,CASSSTGGAGYGYTF
.,TRBJ2-7,.,TRBV25-1,TGTGCCAGCAGACAGGGAAGGGTTGGAGCCTACGAGCAGTACTTC,CASRQGRVGAYEQYF
once,TRBJ1-1,.,TRBV19,TGTGCCAGTAGTAACGGGAACACTGAAGCTTTCTTT,CASSNGNTEAFF
.,TRBJ2-5,.,TRBV11-2,TGTGCCAGCAGCTTAGTTGGGTTGCGGGAGACCCAGTACTTC,CASSLVGLRETQYF
.,TRBJ2-7,TRBD1,TRBV27,TGTGCCGGGACAGGGGTTCAGAGCGAGCAGTACTTC,CAGTGVQSEQYF
.,TRBJ1-3,.,TRBV15,TGTGCTACCACGGGGGACTCTGGAAACACCATATATTTT,CATTGDSGNTIYF